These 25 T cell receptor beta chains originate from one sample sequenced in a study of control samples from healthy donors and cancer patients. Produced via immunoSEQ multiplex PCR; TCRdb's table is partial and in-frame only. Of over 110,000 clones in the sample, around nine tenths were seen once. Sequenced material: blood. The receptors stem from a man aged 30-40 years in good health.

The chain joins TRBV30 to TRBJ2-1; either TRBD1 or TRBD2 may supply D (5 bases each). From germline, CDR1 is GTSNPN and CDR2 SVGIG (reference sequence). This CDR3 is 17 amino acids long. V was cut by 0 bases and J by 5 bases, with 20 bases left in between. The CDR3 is CAWSVYAHPGTNNEQFF. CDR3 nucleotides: TGTGCCTGGAGTGTATATGCCCACCCCGGGACGAACAATGAGCAGTTCTTC.

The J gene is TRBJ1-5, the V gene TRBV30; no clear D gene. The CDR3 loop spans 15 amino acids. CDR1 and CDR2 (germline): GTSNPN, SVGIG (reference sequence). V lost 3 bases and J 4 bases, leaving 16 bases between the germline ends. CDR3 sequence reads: CAWSRSETWNQPQHF. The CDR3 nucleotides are TGTGCCTGGAGCCGCTCAGAAACTTGGAATCAGCCCCAGCATTTT.

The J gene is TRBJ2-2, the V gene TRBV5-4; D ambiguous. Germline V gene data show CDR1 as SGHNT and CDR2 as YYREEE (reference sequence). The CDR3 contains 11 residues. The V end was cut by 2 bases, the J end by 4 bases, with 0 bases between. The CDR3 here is CASSFTGELFF. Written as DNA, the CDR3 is TGTGCCAGCAGCTTCACCGGGGAGCTGTTTTTT. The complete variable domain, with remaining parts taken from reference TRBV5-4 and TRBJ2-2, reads ETGVTQSPTHLIKTRGQQVTLRCSSQSGHNTVSWYQQALGQGPQFIFQYYREEENGRGNFPPRFSGLQFPNYSSELNVNALELDDSALYLCASSFTGELFFGEGSRLTVL.

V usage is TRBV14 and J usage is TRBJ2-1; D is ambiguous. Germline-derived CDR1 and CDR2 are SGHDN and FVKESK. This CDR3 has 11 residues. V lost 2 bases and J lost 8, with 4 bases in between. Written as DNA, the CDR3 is TGTGCCAGCAGCCAATGGGATGAGCAGTTCTTC. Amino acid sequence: CASSQWDEQFF.

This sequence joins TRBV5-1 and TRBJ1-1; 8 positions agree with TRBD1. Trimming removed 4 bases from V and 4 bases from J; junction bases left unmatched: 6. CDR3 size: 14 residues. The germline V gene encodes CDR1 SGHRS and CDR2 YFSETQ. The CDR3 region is CASSPGQGGTEAFF. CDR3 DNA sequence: TGCGCCAGCAGCCCTGGACAGGGCGGCACTGAAGCTTTCTTT. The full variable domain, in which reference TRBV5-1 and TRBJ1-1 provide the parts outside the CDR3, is KAGVTQTPRYLIKTRGQQVTLSCSPISGHRSVSWYQQTPGQGLQFLFEYFSETQRNKGNFPGRFSGRQFSNSRSEMNVSTLELGDSALYLCASSPGQGGTEAFFGQGTRLTVV.

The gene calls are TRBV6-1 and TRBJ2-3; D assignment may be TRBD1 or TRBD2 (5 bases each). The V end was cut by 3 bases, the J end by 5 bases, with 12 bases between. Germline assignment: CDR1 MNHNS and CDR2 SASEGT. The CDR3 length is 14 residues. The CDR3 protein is CASSEGVLQDTQYF. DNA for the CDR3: TGTGCCAGCAGTGAGGGGGTCTTACAAGATACGCAGTATTTT.

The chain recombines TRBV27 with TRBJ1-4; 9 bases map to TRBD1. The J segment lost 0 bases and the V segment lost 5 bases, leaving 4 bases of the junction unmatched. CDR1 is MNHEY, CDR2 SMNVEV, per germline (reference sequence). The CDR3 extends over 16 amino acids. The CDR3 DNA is TGTGCCAGCAGTGGCTGGACAGGGGCAACTAATGAAAAACTGTTTTTT. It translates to CASSGWTGATNEKLFF.

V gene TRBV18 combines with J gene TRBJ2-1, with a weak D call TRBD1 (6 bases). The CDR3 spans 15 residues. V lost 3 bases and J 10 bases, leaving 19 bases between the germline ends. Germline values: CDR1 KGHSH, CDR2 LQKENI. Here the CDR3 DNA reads TGTGCCAGCTCACCTTGGGGGCTGGAGAGCTGGGAGCAGTTCTTC. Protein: CASSPWGLESWEQFF.

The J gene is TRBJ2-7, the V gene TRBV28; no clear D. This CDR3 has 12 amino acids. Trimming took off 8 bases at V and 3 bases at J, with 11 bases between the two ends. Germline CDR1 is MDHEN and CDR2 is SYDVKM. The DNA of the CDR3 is TGTGCCAGCGAGGCGCGGAGCTACGAGCAGTACTTC. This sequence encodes CASEARSYEQYF.

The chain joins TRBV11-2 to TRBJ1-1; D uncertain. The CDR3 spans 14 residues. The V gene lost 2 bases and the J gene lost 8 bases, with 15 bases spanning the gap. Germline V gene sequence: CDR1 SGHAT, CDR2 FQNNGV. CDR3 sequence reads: CASSLNSLPGEAFF. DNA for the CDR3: TGTGCCAGCAGCTTAAACAGTTTGCCCGGCGAAGCTTTCTTT. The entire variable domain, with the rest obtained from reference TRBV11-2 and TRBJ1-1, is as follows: EAGVAQSPRYKIIEKRQSVAFWCNPISGHATLYWYQQILGQGPKLLIQFQNNGVVDDSQLPKDRFSAERLKGVDSTLKIQPAKLEDSAVYLCASSLNSLPGEAFFGQGTRLTVV.

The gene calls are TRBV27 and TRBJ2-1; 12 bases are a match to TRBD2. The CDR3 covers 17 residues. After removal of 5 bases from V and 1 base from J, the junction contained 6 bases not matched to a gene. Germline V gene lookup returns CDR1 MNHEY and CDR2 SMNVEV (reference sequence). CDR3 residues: CASSLRTSGISYNEQFF. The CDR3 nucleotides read TGTGCCAGCAGTCTTCGGACTAGCGGGATTTCCTACAATGAGCAGTTCTTC.

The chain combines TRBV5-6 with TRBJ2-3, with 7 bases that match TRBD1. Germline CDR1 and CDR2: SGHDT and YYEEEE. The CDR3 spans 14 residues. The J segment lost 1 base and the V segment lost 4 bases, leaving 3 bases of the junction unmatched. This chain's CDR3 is CASSGQDGTDTQYF. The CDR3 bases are TGTGCCAGCAGCGGACAGGATGGCACAGATACGCAGTATTTT.

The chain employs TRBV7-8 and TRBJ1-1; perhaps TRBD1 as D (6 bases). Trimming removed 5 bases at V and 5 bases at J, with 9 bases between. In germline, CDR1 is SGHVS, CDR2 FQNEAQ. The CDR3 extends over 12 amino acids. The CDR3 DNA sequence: TGTGCCAGCAGCCGTACAGGGACTGAAGCTTTCTTT. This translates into CASSRTGTEAFF.

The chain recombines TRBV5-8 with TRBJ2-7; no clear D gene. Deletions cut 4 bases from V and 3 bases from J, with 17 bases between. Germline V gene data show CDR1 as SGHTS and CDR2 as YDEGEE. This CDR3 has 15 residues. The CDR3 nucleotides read TGTGCCAGCAGCCGGCGGCTCGGGCCAAACTACGAGCAGTACTTC. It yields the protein CASSRRLGPNYEQYF.

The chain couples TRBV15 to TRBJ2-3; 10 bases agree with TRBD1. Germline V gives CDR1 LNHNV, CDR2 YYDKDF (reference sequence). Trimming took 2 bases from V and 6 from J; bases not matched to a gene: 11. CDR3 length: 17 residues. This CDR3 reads CATSRPTTGGASDTQYF. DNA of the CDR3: TGTGCCACCAGCAGACCAACGACAGGGGGCGCGTCGGATACGCAGTATTTT. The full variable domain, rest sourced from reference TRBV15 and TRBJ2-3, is DAMVIQNPRYQVTQFGKPVTLSCSQTLNHNVMYWYQQKSSQAPKLLFHYYDKDFNNEADTPDNFQSRRPNTSFCFLDIRSPGLGDTAMYLCATSRPTTGGASDTQYFGPGTRLTVL.

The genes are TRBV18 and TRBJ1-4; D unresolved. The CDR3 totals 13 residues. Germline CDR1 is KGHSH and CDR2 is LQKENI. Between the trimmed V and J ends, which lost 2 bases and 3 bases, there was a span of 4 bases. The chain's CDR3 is CASSPGSNEKLFF. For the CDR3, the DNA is TGTGCCAGCTCACCAGGTTCTAATGAAAAACTGTTTTTT.

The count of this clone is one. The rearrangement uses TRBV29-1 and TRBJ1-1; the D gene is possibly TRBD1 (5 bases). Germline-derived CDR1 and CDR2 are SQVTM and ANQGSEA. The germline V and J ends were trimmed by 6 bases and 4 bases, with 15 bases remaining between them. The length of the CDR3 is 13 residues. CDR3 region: CSVTQLGGTEAFF. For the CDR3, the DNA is TGCAGCGTGACCCAGCTGGGGGGCACTGAAGCTTTCTTT.

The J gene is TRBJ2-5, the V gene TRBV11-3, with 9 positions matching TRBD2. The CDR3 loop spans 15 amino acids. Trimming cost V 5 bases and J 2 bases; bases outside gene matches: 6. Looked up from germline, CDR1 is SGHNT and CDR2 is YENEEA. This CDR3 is CASSGRTSEQETQYF. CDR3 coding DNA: TGTGCCAGCAGCGGTCGGACTAGCGAACAAGAGACCCAGTACTTC.

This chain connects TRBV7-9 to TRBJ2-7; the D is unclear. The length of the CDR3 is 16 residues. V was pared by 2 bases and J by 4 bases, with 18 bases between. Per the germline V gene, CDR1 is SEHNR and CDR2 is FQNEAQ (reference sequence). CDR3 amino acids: CASSLFGSDVRYEQYF. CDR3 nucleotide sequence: TGTGCCAGCAGCTTATTTGGGTCGGACGTACGTTACGAGCAGTACTTC.

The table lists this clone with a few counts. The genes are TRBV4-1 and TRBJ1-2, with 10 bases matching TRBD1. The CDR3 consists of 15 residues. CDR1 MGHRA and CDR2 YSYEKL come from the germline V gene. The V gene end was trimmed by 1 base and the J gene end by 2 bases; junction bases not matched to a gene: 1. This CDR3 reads CASSQGQGANYGYTF. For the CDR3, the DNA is TGCGCCAGCAGCCAAGGACAGGGGGCAAACTATGGCTACACCTTC.

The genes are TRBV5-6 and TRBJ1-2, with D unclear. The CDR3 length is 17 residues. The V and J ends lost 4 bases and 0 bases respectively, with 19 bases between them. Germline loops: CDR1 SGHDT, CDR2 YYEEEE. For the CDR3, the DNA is TGTGCCAGCAGCCCCGCGCGGGCAGGACTGGCTAACTATGGCTACACCTTC. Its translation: CASSPARAGLANYGYTF.

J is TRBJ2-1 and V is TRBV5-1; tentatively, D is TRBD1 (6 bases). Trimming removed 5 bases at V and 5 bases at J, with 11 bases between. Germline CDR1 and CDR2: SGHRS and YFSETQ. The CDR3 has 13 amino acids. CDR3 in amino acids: CASRYGTNNEQFF. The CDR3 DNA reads TGCGCCAGCAGATACGGGACAAACAATGAGCAGTTCTTC.

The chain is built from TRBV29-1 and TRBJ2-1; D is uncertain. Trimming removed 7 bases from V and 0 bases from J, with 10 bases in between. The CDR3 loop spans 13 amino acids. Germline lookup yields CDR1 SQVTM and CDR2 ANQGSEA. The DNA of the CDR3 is TGCAGCGGTCTGACAAGCTCCTACAATGAGCAGTTCTTC. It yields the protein CSGLTSSYNEQFF.

CDR3 protein: CASSQDITGNYEQYF. CDR3 coding DNA: TGCGCCAGCAGCCAAGATATCACAGGGAACTACGAGCAGTACTTC. V is TRBV4-3 and J is TRBJ2-7, with a tentative D call TRBD1 (6 bases). The CDR3 spans 15 residues. Trimming took off 0 bases at V and 3 bases at J, with 12 bases between the two ends. Germline V gene sequence: CDR1 LGHNA, CDR2 YSLEER.

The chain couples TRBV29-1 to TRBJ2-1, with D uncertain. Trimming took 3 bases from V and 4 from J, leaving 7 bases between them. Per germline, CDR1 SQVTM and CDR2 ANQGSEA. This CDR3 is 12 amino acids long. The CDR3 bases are TGCAGCGTTGACTCAGTTTACAATGAGCAGTTCTTC. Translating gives CSVDSVYNEQFF.